The 27 T cell receptor beta chains below all came from one sample that was sequenced in a study of blood T cell repertoires in COVID-19. Clones were read by immunoSEQ multiplex PCR, and TCRdb kept only the in-frame ones, dropping some. The table records about 190,000 clones, 80% of them present only once. Material for sequencing was peripheral blood. The source of these receptors is a man in his sixties with acute or convalescent COVID-19.

This clone occurred a few times. The V gene is TRBV4-2, the J gene TRBJ2-1, with 11 bases lining up with TRBD2. CDR1 and CDR2 (germline): LGHNA, YNFKEQ. The junction had 7 bases not matched to a gene; V was cut back by 0 bases and J by 3 bases. The CDR3 is 18 amino acids. CDR3 region: CASSQDPSGGQYYNEQFF. DNA for the CDR3: TGTGCCAGCAGCCAAGATCCTAGCGGGGGGCAATACTACAATGAGCAGTTCTTC.

This chain links TRBV4-3 with TRBJ2-3, with TRBD2 as a possible D gene (6 bases). Per the germline V gene, CDR1 is LGHNA and CDR2 is YSLEER. There are 15 residues in the CDR3. The ends were cut back, 4 bases at V and 2 bases at J, with 13 bases in the middle. Here the CDR3 DNA reads TGCGCCAGCAGCCCAATGAAGGGACTCACAGATACGCAGTATTTT. Its protein is CASSPMKGLTDTQYF.

This clone was detected a few times. The rearrangement uses TRBV6-5 and TRBJ2-1; 11 bases are shared with TRBD2. This CDR3 is built from 14 residues. The V gene's germline CDR1 is MNHEY and CDR2 SVGAGI. V was pared by 6 bases and J by 6 bases, with 4 bases of the junction left unmatched. The CDR3 protein is CASSLAGGPNEQFF. CDR3 DNA: TGTGCCAGCAGCCTAGCGGGAGGTCCCAATGAGCAGTTCTTC.

This chain links TRBV29-1 with TRBJ2-5, with TRBD1 matching 11 bases. V lost 6 bases to trimming and J lost 7 bases; unmatched junction nucleotides: 7. CDR3 size: 13 residues. In germline, CDR1 is SQVTM, CDR2 ANQGSEA. The CDR3 region is CSVWTGGDGTQYF. DNA of the CDR3: TGCAGCGTGTGGACAGGGGGCGATGGGACCCAGTACTTC.

The chain carries TRBV18 and TRBJ2-2; no clear D. Trimming cost V 3 bases and J 3 bases, with 17 bases left between them. CDR3 length equals 17 residues. CDR1 and CDR2 (germline): KGHSH, LQKENI. The CDR3 bases are TGTGCCAGCTCACCTTTTACCACGGGTGCGGACACCGGGGAGCTGTTTTTT. Protein sequence: CASSPFTTGADTGELFF.

The chain combines TRBV4-1 with TRBJ2-1; 12 nucleotides match TRBD2. After removal of 1 base from V and 7 bases from J, the junction contained 8 bases not matched to a gene. The CDR3 totals 17 residues. Germline loops: CDR1 MGHRA, CDR2 YSYEKL. The CDR3 is CASSQVTTSGSSNEQFF. DNA of the CDR3: TGCGCCAGCAGCCAAGTCACGACTAGCGGGAGTTCAAATGAGCAGTTCTTC.

This clone appeared a few times. The rearrangement uses TRBV5-1 and TRBJ2-1, with a weak D call TRBD1 (6 bases). The CDR3 length is 15 residues. The germline V gene has CDR1 SGHRS and CDR2 YFSETQ. With 0 bases removed from V and 5 bases from J, the gap between germline ends came to 12 bases. CDR3 sequence: CASSLELGGHNEQFF. The CDR3 DNA sequence: TGCGCCAGCAGCTTGGAACTAGGGGGACACAATGAGCAGTTCTTC.

The rearrangement joins TRBV19 to TRBJ2-7; 7 bases agree with TRBD1. Per germline, CDR1 LNHDA and CDR2 SQIVND (reference sequence). The length of the CDR3 is 15 residues. Losses at the gene ends were 3 bases for V and 3 bases for J; bases not matched to a gene: 8. The CDR3 protein is CASSIGDRGLYEQYF. CDR3 DNA: TGTGCCAGTAGTATCGGCGATAGGGGGCTCTACGAGCAGTACTTC.

The chain employs TRBV6-5 and TRBJ1-1; the D gene is possibly TRBD1 (6 bases). Trimming left V 0 bases short and J 5 bases short, with 13 bases between. Germline lookup yields CDR1 MNHEY and CDR2 SVGAGI. CDR3 length equals 15 residues. Written as DNA, the CDR3 is TGTGCCAGCAGTTACTCGTCCAGGGGAGGGACTGAAGCTTTCTTT. Translated, it gives CASSYSSRGGTEAFF.

V gene TRBV27 combines with J gene TRBJ2-3, with 9 bases lining up with TRBD2. This CDR3 has 15 residues. Looked up from germline, CDR1 is MNHEY and CDR2 is SMNVEV (reference sequence). V trimming: 1 base; J trimming: 4 bases; junction bases outside the gene matches: 3. The CDR3 region has the DNA TGTGCCAGCAGTTTATTAGCGGGAGAAGCAGATACGCAGTATTTT. Residues: CASSLLAGEADTQYF.

This CDR3 is CASSYSGIRYNEQFF. Here the CDR3 DNA reads TGTGCCAGCAGCTACAGCGGGATTCGCTACAATGAGCAGTTCTTC. This rearrangement joins TRBV7-2 to TRBJ2-1, with 7 bases identical to TRBD2. The trim removed 4 bases at V and 3 bases at J, leaving 6 bases unmatched. This CDR3 is 15 amino acids long. The V gene's germline CDR1 is SGHTA and CDR2 FQGNSA.

This clone was picked up a small number of times. The rearrangement uses TRBV7-2 and TRBJ1-2; unclear D gene. This CDR3 spans 14 amino acids. Deletions cut 5 bases from V and 3 bases from J, with 13 bases between. Looked up from germline, CDR1 is SGHTA and CDR2 is FQGNSA. This chain's CDR3 is CASSTIQSYYGYTF. CDR3 DNA sequence: TGTGCCAGCAGCACCATACAGAGCTACTATGGCTACACCTTC.

The chain employs TRBV2 and TRBJ2-1; D is ambiguous. This CDR3 is 14 amino acids long. The germline V gene has CDR1 SNHLY and CDR2 FYNNEI. Trimming shortened V by 0 bases and J by 7 bases, and 10 bases separated the two germline ends. The CDR3 sequence is CASSEARSPNEQFF. The CDR3 DNA reads TGTGCCAGCAGTGAAGCGAGGAGCCCTAATGAGCAGTTCTTC.

The V gene is TRBV14, the J gene TRBJ1-1; D gene uncertain. V gave up 1 base and J gave up 4 bases, with 13 bases separating them. Germline V gene lookup returns CDR1 SGHDN and CDR2 FVKESK. The CDR3 totals 15 residues. CDR3 DNA: TGTGCCAGCAGCCAAGCAGGCTTTCTGGGCACTGAAGCTTTCTTT. Encoded protein: CASSQAGFLGTEAFF.

This clone was seen once. The chain couples TRBV5-6 to TRBJ1-2, with 9 bases fitting TRBD1. The CDR3 runs to 15 residues. CDR1 is SGHDT, CDR2 YYEEEE, per germline. V was clipped by 3 bases and J by 7 bases; unmatched bases: 10. The CDR3 sequence is CASSSPGTGLGGYTF. The CDR3 nucleotides read TGTGCCAGCAGCTCCCCCGGGACAGGGCTGGGTGGCTACACCTTC.

This clone was picked up a small number of times. The chain is built from TRBV15 and TRBJ1-4; 8 nucleotides line up with TRBD1. The trim removed 10 bases at V and 6 bases at J, leaving 7 bases unmatched. CDR1 LNHNV and CDR2 YYDKDF come from the germline V gene (reference sequence). The CDR3 runs to 13 residues. CDR3 amino acids: CAILGQDDEKLFF. The CDR3 DNA sequence: TGTGCCATCTTGGGACAGGATGATGAAAAACTGTTTTTT.

Comment on this clone: An end of the junction differs from the germline gene, which may be a read error. The V call is TRBV6-5, the J call TRBJ2-7; 12 positions match TRBD2. This CDR3 spans 15 amino acids. CDR1 and CDR2 from the germline V gene are MNHEY and SVGAGI. The CDR3 nucleotides are TGTGCCAGCAGTTACTCACCGACTAGCGGGGGCCCACCTTCCTTC. Protein: CASSYSPTSGGPPSF.

The chain combines TRBV12-5 with TRBJ2-4; tentative D call: TRBD1 (5 bases). The CDR3 covers 16 residues. V was shortened by 1 base and J by 2 bases, with 12 bases between the two germline ends. Germline V gene lookup returns CDR1 LGHNT and CDR2 FRNRAP. DNA for the CDR3: TGTGCTAGTGGTTTGGCCACTACAGGTACCAAAAACATTCAGTACTTC. Its translation: CASGLATTGTKNIQYF. Variable domain in full (rest from reference TRBV12-5 and TRBJ2-4): DARVTQTPRHKVTEMGQEVTMRCQPILGHNTVFWYRQTMMQGLELLAYFRNRAPLDDSGMPKDRFSAEMPDATLATLKIQPSEPRDSAVYFCASGLATTGTKNIQYFGAGTRLSVL.

J is TRBJ1-5 and V is TRBV30; tentative D call: TRBD1 (6 bases). CDR1 is GTSNPN and CDR2 is SVGIG in the germline V gene (reference sequence). V was pared by 7 bases and J by 4 bases, with 11 bases between. CDR3 length equals 12 residues. The CDR3 nucleotides are TGTGCCTACCAAACAGGGAATCAGCCCCAGCATTTT. As protein: CAYQTGNQPQHF. Looking up the rest from reference TRBV30 and TRBJ1-5 gives the full variable domain: SQTIHQWPATLVQPVGSPLSLECTVEGTSNPNLYWYRQAAGRGLQLLFYSVGIGQISSEVPQNLSASRPQDRQFILSSKKLLLSDSGFYLCAYQTGNQPQHFGDGTRLSIL.

The chain couples TRBV4-1 to TRBJ1-4; D is uncertain. This CDR3 spans 13 amino acids. In germline, CDR1 is MGHRA, CDR2 YSYEKL. V dropped 0 bases and J dropped 8 bases, with 7 bases sitting between them. This chain's CDR3 is CASSQDLREKLFF. DNA of the CDR3: TGCGCCAGCAGCCAAGATCTTCGGGAAAAACTGTTTTTT.

This chain uses TRBV6-2 or TRBV6-3 with TRBJ1-2; D remains ambiguous. CDR3 length: 14 residues. Per the germline V gene, CDR1 is MNHEY and CDR2 is SVGEGT. Trimming took off 0 bases at V and 6 bases at J, with 11 bases between the two ends. CDR3: CASSYSTAGDGYTF. Here the CDR3 DNA reads TGTGCCAGCAGTTACTCTACAGCCGGGGATGGCTACACCTTC.

This clone was detected a few times. Different DNA sequences within this sample yield the same CDR3. The chain joins TRBV5-1 to TRBJ2-1; 11 bases match TRBD2. V dropped 0 bases and J dropped 5; count of bases not matched to a gene: 1. This CDR3 has 15 residues. In germline, CDR1 is SGHRS, CDR2 YFSETQ. The CDR3 nucleotides are TGCGCCAGCAGCTTGGGACTAGCGGGGAACAATGAGCAGTTCTTC. As protein: CASSLGLAGNNEQFF.

The V and J genes are TRBV6-6 and TRBJ2-1, with 8 positions matching TRBD2. Germline V gene data show CDR1 as MNHNY and CDR2 as SVGAGI (reference sequence). This CDR3 has 16 amino acids. Losses at the gene ends were 2 bases for V and 8 bases for J; bases not matched to a gene: 11. The CDR3: CASSYASGGWSDEQFF. The CDR3, as DNA: TGTGCCAGCAGTTACGCTTCGGGAGGGTGGAGCGATGAGCAGTTCTTC.

This clone was observed a handful of times. The chain combines TRBV6-1 with TRBJ2-2; 8 positions match TRBD1. CDR3 length equals 16 residues. Germline V gene sequence: CDR1 MNHNS, CDR2 SASEGT. Losses at the gene ends were 4 bases for V and 5 bases for J; bases not matched to a gene: 9. This CDR3 is CASSGFGQGRTGELFF. CDR3 nucleotide sequence: TGTGCCAGCAGTGGCTTCGGACAGGGAAGGACCGGGGAGCTGTTTTTT.

The V and J genes are TRBV4-2 and TRBJ2-3; 13 nucleotides match TRBD2. V dropped 3 bases and J dropped 0; count of bases not matched to a gene: 9. The CDR3 loop spans 19 amino acids. Germline CDR1 reads LGHNA; CDR2 reads YNFKEQ. The CDR3, as DNA: TGTGCCAGCAGCCACTACGGACTAGCGGGGGTTGCTAGCACAGATACGCAGTATTTT. It specifies CASSHYGLAGVASTDTQYF.

This clone was observed many times. This chain joins TRBV24-1 and TRBJ2-1, with a tentative D call TRBD2 (5 bases). The germline V gene encodes CDR1 KGHDR and CDR2 SFDVKD. V dropped 7 bases and J dropped 6 bases, with 6 bases sitting between them. The CDR3 runs 11 residues. The CDR3 protein is CATRSGNEQFF. Written as DNA, the CDR3 is TGTGCCACCAGGAGCGGCAATGAGCAGTTCTTC.

This chain uses TRBV10-3 with TRBJ2-1; D is undetermined. V was clipped by 0 bases and J by 8 bases, with 8 bases between them. CDR1 is ENHRY, CDR2 SYGVKD, per germline. The CDR3 has 13 amino acids. The CDR3 sequence: CAISESNGHEQFF. The CDR3 DNA follows: TGTGCCATCAGTGAGTCGAATGGGCATGAGCAGTTCTTC.